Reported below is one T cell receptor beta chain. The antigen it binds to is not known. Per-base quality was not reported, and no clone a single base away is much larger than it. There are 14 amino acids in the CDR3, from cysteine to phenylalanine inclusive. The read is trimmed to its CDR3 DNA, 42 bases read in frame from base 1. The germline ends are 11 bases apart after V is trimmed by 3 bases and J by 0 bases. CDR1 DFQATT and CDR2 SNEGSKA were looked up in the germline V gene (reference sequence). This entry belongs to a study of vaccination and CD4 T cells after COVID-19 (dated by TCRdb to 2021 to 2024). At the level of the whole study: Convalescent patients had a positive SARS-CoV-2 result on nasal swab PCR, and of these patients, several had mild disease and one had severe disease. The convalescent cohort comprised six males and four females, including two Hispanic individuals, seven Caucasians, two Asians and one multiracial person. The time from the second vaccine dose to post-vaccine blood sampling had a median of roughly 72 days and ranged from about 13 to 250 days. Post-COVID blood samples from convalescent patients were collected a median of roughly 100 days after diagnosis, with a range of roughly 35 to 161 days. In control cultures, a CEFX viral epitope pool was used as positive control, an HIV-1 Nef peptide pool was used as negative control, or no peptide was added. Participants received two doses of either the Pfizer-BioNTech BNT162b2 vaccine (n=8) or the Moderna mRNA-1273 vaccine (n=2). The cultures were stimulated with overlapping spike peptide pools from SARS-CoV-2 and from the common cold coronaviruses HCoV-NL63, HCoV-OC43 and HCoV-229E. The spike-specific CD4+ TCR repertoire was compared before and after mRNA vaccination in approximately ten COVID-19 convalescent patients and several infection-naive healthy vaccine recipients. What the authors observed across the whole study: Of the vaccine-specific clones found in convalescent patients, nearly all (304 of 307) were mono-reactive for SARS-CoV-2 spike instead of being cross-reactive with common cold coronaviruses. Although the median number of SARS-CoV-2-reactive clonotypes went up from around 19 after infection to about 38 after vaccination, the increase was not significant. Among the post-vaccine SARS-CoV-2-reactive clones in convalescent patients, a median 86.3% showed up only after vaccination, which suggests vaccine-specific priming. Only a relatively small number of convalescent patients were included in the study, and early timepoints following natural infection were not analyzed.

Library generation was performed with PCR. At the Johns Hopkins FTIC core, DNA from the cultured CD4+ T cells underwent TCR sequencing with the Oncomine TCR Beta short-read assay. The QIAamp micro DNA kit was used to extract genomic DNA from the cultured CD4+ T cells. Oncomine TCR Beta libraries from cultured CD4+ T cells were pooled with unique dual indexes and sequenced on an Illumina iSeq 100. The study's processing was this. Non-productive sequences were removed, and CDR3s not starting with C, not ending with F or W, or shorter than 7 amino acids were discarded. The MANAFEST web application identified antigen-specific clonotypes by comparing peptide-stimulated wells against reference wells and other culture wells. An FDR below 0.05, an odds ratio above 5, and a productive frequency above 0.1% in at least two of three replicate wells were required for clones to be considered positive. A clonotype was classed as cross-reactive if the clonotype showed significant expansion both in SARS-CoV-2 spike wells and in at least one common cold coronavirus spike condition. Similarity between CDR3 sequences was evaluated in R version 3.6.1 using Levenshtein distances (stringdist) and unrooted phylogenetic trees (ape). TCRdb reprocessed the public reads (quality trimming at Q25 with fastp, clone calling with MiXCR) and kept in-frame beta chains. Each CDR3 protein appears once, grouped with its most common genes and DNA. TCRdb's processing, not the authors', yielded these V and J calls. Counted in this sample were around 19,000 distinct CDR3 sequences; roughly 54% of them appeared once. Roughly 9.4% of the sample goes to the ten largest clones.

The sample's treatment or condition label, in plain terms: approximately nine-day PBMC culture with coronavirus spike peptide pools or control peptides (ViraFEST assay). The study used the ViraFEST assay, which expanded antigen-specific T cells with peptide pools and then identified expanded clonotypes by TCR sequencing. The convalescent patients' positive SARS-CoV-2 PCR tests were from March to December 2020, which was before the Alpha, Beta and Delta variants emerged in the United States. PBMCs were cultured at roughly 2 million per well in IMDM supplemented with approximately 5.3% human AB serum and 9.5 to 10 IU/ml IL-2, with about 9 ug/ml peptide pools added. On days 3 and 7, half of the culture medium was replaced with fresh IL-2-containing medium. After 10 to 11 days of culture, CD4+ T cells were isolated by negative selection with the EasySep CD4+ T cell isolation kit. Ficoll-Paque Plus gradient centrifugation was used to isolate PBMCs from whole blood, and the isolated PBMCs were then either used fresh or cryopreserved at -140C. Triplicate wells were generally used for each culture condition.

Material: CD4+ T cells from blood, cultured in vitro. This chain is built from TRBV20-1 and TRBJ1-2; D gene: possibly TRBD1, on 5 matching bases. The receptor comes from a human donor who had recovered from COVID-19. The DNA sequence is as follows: TGCAGTGCTAGCCGGGACCAATCTAACTATGGCTACACCTTC. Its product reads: CSASRDQSNYGYTF.